This section outlines one T cell receptor (beta chain) sequence together with its context. This sample stems from a study of tumor-infiltrating lymphocytes in localized non-small cell lung cancer. Sequencing was performed with immunoSEQ multiplex PCR; in TCRdb, only in-frame clones are kept and a portion is missing. The sample holds some 16,000 clones; approximately 62% are singletons and the top ten take about 6%. Deletions cut 8 bases from V and 5 bases from J, with 16 bases between. The CDR3 is 14 amino acids. From germline, CDR1 is ENHRY and CDR2 SYGVKD. Input material: lung tumor tissue. This TCR was recovered from a human donor with non-small cell lung cancer. This chain joins TRBV10-3 and TRBJ2-1; D is uncertain. In nucleotides, the CDR3 is TGTGCCATCGGCGGCTTCCAGCCTGACAATGAGCAGTTCTTC. Translation: CAIGGFQPDNEQFF.